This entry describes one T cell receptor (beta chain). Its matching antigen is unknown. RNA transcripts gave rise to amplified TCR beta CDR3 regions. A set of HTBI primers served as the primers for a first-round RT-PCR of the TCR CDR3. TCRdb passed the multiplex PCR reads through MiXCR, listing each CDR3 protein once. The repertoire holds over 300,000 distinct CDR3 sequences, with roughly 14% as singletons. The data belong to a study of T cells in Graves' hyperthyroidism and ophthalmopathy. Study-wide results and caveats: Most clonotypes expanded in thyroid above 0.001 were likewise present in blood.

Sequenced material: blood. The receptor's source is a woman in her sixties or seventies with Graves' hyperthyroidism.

DNA of the CDR3: TGTGCCAGCAGCTATATTGGGGGAACTGAAGCTTTCTTT. It encodes CASSYIGGTEAFF. The chain uses TRBV6-1 and TRBJ1-1; a possible D gene is TRBD1 (5 bases). Germline V gene data show CDR1 as MNHNS and CDR2 as SASEGT. The CDR3 extends over 13 amino acids. V lost 6 bases and J lost 5, with 13 bases in between.